The rows below give T cell receptor beta chains drawn from one sample of a study of cytotoxic CD8 clonotypes in ibrutinib-treated CLL. Method: immunoSEQ multiplex PCR; TCRdb's copy keeps in-frame clones and lacks some. The table lists 110,000 to 150,000 clones, roughly three quarters of them singletons, with roughly 13% in the top ten. The sequenced sample was PBMCs, obtained after 12 months of ibrutinib treatment. All receptors derive from a human donor with chronic lymphocytic leukemia. Each CDR3 is given with its conserved first and last residue. The order of the fields is clone size, V gene, D gene, J gene, CDR3 DNA, CDR3 protein. A D gene is named only where the DNA matches it firmly. Where a row states a size, it is once, few, many or the class of an expanded clone; other rows omit it.

abundance: .
v_gene: TRBV5-1
d_gene: .
j_gene: TRBJ1-1
CDR3nt: TGCGCCAGCAGCTTGTATACGGTCTCGTCGACCACTGAAGCTTTCTTT
CDR3aa: CASSLYTVSSTTEAFF

abundance: .
v_gene: TRBV5-1
d_gene: TRBD2
j_gene: TRBJ2-2
CDR3nt: TGCGCCAGCAGCTTGAAGCGTGCTAGCGGGATAAACACCGGGGAGCTGTTTTTT
CDR3aa: CASSLKRASGINTGELFF

abundance: .
v_gene: TRBV6-1
d_gene: .
j_gene: TRBJ2-7
CDR3nt: TGTGCCAGCAGTAAATACAGGGTTTCCCACGAGCAGTACTTC
CDR3aa: CASSKYRVSHEQYF

abundance: .
v_gene: TRBV19
d_gene: .
j_gene: TRBJ2-7
CDR3nt: TGTGCCAGTAGTATCCAGGGCCCGGGGAATATCCACGAGCAGTACTTC
CDR3aa: CASSIQGPGNIHEQYF

abundance: .
v_gene: TRBV9
d_gene: TRBD2
j_gene: TRBJ2-1
CDR3nt: TGTGCCAGCAGCGGTAGCGGGAGCGGGTCCTACAATGAGCAGTTCTTC
CDR3aa: CASSGSGSGSYNEQFF

abundance: .
v_gene: TRBV6-6
d_gene: .
j_gene: TRBJ1-5
CDR3nt: TGTGCCAGCAGCTGGGACTTCATGGGCAATCAGCCCCAGCATTTT
CDR3aa: CASSWDFMGNQPQHF

abundance: .
v_gene: TRBV2
d_gene: TRBD1
j_gene: TRBJ2-3
CDR3nt: TGTGCCGGTAACCGGGACAGGGAGGCAGATACGCAGTATTTT
CDR3aa: CAGNRDREADTQYF

abundance: few
v_gene: TRBV18
d_gene: .
j_gene: TRBJ2-7
CDR3nt: TGTGCCAGCTCACCGGATCCGGGAGAGCAGTACTTC
CDR3aa: CASSPDPGEQYF

abundance: .
v_gene: TRBV7-9
d_gene: TRBD2
j_gene: TRBJ2-3
CDR3nt: TGTGCCAGCAGCTCGTTAGCGGGAACGTTTTCAGATACGCAGTATTTT
CDR3aa: CASSSLAGTFSDTQYF

abundance: .
v_gene: TRBV15
d_gene: .
j_gene: TRBJ2-1
CDR3nt: TGTGCCACCGGGGTCATCCACACCTACAATGAGCAGTTCTTC
CDR3aa: CATGVIHTYNEQFF

abundance: .
v_gene: TRBV18
d_gene: .
j_gene: TRBJ1-1
CDR3nt: TGTGCCAGCTCACCACCAGGGACGGACACTGAAGCTTTCTTT
CDR3aa: CASSPPGTDTEAFF

abundance: few
v_gene: TRBV5-1
d_gene: TRBD2
j_gene: TRBJ2-2
CDR3nt: TGCGCCAGCAGCGAGGGACTAGCGGGAGGTGGCACCGGGGAGCTGTTTTTT
CDR3aa: CASSEGLAGGGTGELFF

abundance: .
v_gene: TRBV4-3
d_gene: .
j_gene: TRBJ2-1
CDR3nt: TGCGCCAGCAGCCAAGAAACAGACAATGAGCAGTTCTTC
CDR3aa: CASSQETDNEQFF

abundance: .
v_gene: TRBV5-1
d_gene: .
j_gene: TRBJ1-2
CDR3nt: TGCGCCAGCAGCTTGGAGGGTGGCTATGGCTACACCTTC
CDR3aa: CASSLEGGYGYTF

abundance: .
v_gene: TRBV28
d_gene: .
j_gene: TRBJ2-7
CDR3nt: TGTGCCAGCAGTTTATCCCCGGTTCCCTGGAGCGAGCAGTACTTC
CDR3aa: CASSLSPVPWSEQYF

abundance: once
v_gene: TRBV7-2
d_gene: TRBD1
j_gene: TRBJ2-7
CDR3nt: TGTGCCAGCAGCCACGACAGGGGGGGATACGAGCAGTACTTC
CDR3aa: CASSHDRGGYEQYF

abundance: .
v_gene: TRBV15
d_gene: TRBD2
j_gene: TRBJ2-3
CDR3nt: TGTGCCACCAGCAGAGAATTTACGGGACTAGCGGATACAGATACGCAGTATTTT
CDR3aa: CATSREFTGLADTDTQYF

abundance: few
v_gene: TRBV7-9
d_gene: .
j_gene: TRBJ2-2
CDR3nt: TGTGCCAGCAGCCCCCAGGCCGGGGAGCTGTTTTTT
CDR3aa: CASSPQAGELFF

abundance: .
v_gene: TRBV6-4
d_gene: .
j_gene: TRBJ2-3
CDR3nt: TGTGCCAGCAGTGACCAGACAGATACGCAGTATTTT
CDR3aa: CASSDQTDTQYF

abundance: .
v_gene: TRBV7-6
d_gene: TRBD2
j_gene: TRBJ2-7
CDR3nt: TGTGCCAGCAGCTGGACGACTAGCGGGAGGGACGAGCAGTACTTC
CDR3aa: CASSWTTSGRDEQYF

abundance: .
v_gene: TRBV29-1
d_gene: .
j_gene: TRBJ2-4
CDR3nt: TGCAGCGTCCTACTGGCGGAGCTAGCCAAAAACATTCAGTACTTC
CDR3aa: CSVLLAELAKNIQYF

abundance: .
v_gene: TRBV15
d_gene: .
j_gene: TRBJ1-1
CDR3nt: TGTGCCACCAGCACAATCCCCTCGGGTGAAGCTTTCTTT
CDR3aa: CATSTIPSGEAFF

abundance: once
v_gene: TRBV7-2
d_gene: TRBD1
j_gene: TRBJ1-2
CDR3nt: TGTGCCAGCACCCAGGGTCCGGGACAGGGGAACTATGGCTACACCTTC
CDR3aa: CASTQGPGQGNYGYTF

abundance: .
v_gene: TRBV27
d_gene: TRBD2
j_gene: TRBJ2-2
CDR3nt: TGTGCCAGCAGTTTAGGGCTAGCGGGAGACACCGGGGAGCTGTTTTTT
CDR3aa: CASSLGLAGDTGELFF

abundance: .
v_gene: TRBV15
d_gene: .
j_gene: TRBJ2-7
CDR3nt: TGTGCCACCAGCAGAGACAGGGACTCCTACGAGCAGTACTTC
CDR3aa: CATSRDRDSYEQYF

abundance: .
v_gene: TRBV30
d_gene: TRBD2
j_gene: TRBJ2-3
CDR3nt: TGTGCCTGGAGCCTTCTATATAGGGGACTAGCGGGAGGAACAGATACGCAGTATTTT
CDR3aa: CAWSLLYRGLAGGTDTQYF

abundance: .
v_gene: TRBV11-2
d_gene: .
j_gene: TRBJ1-2
CDR3nt: TGTGCCAGCAGCCGGATCGACACGTCTGGTAACGCTAACTATGGCTACACCTTC
CDR3aa: CASSRIDTSGNANYGYTF

abundance: .
v_gene: TRBV19
d_gene: TRBD2
j_gene: TRBJ2-1
CDR3nt: TGTGCCAGCAAAGCGGGAGGGCCCTACAATGAGCAGTTCTTC
CDR3aa: CASKAGGPYNEQFF

abundance: .
v_gene: TRBV12-5
d_gene: .
j_gene: TRBJ2-1
CDR3nt: TGTGCTAGTGGCTCGGTCAATACAAGGATCCGGTTCTTC
CDR3aa: CASGSVNTRIRFF

abundance: .
v_gene: TRBV28
d_gene: .
j_gene: TRBJ1-4
CDR3nt: TGTGCCAGCACGGGACCCACCGCAACTAATGAAAAACTGTTTTTT
CDR3aa: CASTGPTATNEKLFF

abundance: .
v_gene: TRBV4-1
d_gene: TRBD2
j_gene: TRBJ2-1
CDR3nt: TGCGCCAGCAGCCAAGATATTAGCGGGCGTAACCCCTACAATGAGCAGTTCTTC
CDR3aa: CASSQDISGRNPYNEQFF

abundance: .
v_gene: TRBV7-9
d_gene: .
j_gene: TRBJ2-7
CDR3nt: TGTGCCAGCAGCTCCACACACAGGGACACCTACGAGCAGTACTTC
CDR3aa: CASSSTHRDTYEQYF

abundance: .
v_gene: TRBV6-6
d_gene: TRBD1
j_gene: TRBJ1-2
CDR3nt: TGTGCCAGCAGTATCACAGGGGATCCTAACTATGGCTACACCTTC
CDR3aa: CASSITGDPNYGYTF

abundance: .
v_gene: TRBV20-1
d_gene: .
j_gene: TRBJ2-7
CDR3nt: TGCAGTGCTAAGCCGGCACACGAGCAGTACTTC
CDR3aa: CSAKPAHEQYF

abundance: .
v_gene: TRBV5-8
d_gene: TRBD2
j_gene: TRBJ2-3
CDR3nt: TGTGCCAGCAGTCAACTAGCGGGCACAGATACGCAGTATTTT
CDR3aa: CASSQLAGTDTQYF

abundance: .
v_gene: TRBV27
d_gene: .
j_gene: TRBJ1-1
CDR3nt: TGTGCCAGCAGTTTTAGGAGTGGGCCGAACACTGAAGCTTTCTTT
CDR3aa: CASSFRSGPNTEAFF

abundance: .
v_gene: TRBV10-1
d_gene: .
j_gene: TRBJ2-3
CDR3nt: TGCGCCAGCAGTGAGCGGACAGATACGCAGTATTTT
CDR3aa: CASSERTDTQYF

abundance: .
v_gene: TRBV4-1
d_gene: .
j_gene: TRBJ2-3
CDR3nt: TGCGCCAGCAGCCAACCAGGAGCAGATACGCAGTATTTT
CDR3aa: CASSQPGADTQYF

abundance: .
v_gene: TRBV19
d_gene: .
j_gene: TRBJ2-3
CDR3nt: TGTGCCAGTAAGGAGGGGGGAAGCACAGATACGCAGTATTTT
CDR3aa: CASKEGGSTDTQYF

abundance: once
v_gene: TRBV6-5
d_gene: TRBD2
j_gene: TRBJ2-1
CDR3nt: TGTGCCAGCAGTTACGAGGGAGGGACGTACAATGAGCAGTTCTTC
CDR3aa: CASSYEGGTYNEQFF

abundance: .
v_gene: TRBV27
d_gene: .
j_gene: TRBJ1-3
CDR3nt: TGTGCCAGCAGTTTATCGGAGGGGCTAGAGAGCTCTGGAAACACCATATATTTT
CDR3aa: CASSLSEGLESSGNTIYF

abundance: few
v_gene: TRBV28
d_gene: .
j_gene: TRBJ2-1
CDR3nt: TGTGCCAGCAGTTTAGAGGTGATTAGACAGTCTTATGAGCAGTTCTTC
CDR3aa: CASSLEVIRQSYEQFF

abundance: .
v_gene: TRBV7-6
d_gene: .
j_gene: TRBJ1-3
CDR3nt: TGTGCCAGCAGCCCCCAGAGGGGAAACACCATATATTTT
CDR3aa: CASSPQRGNTIYF

abundance: .
v_gene: TRBV27
d_gene: .
j_gene: TRBJ1-2
CDR3nt: TGTGCCAGCAGTCTCTACCGGGACGGGAGGGATGGCTACACCTTC
CDR3aa: CASSLYRDGRDGYTF

abundance: .
v_gene: TRBV10-3
d_gene: TRBD2
j_gene: TRBJ2-1
CDR3nt: TGTGCCATCAGTGAGTCCCGGACTAGACTGTTCTTC
CDR3aa: CAISESRTRLFF

abundance: .
v_gene: TRBV4-3
d_gene: .
j_gene: TRBJ1-4
CDR3nt: TGCGCCAGCAGCCAGGGGCACGGTGATGGTGAAAAACTGTTTTTT
CDR3aa: CASSQGHGDGEKLFF

abundance: .
v_gene: TRBV18
d_gene: .
j_gene: TRBJ1-3
CDR3nt: TGTGCCAGCTCACCATTTTACGGCCTCTACTCTGGAAACACCATATATTTT
CDR3aa: CASSPFYGLYSGNTIYF

abundance: few
v_gene: TRBV27
d_gene: .
j_gene: TRBJ2-7
CDR3nt: TGTGCCAGCAGTTCCCCCGGGTTATACGAGCAGTACTTC
CDR3aa: CASSSPGLYEQYF

abundance: once
v_gene: TRBV9
d_gene: TRBD2
j_gene: TRBJ2-7
CDR3nt: TGTGCCAGCAGCGTAGGACTAGCGGGAACCTACGAGCAGTACTTC
CDR3aa: CASSVGLAGTYEQYF

abundance: .
v_gene: TRBV6-1
d_gene: .
j_gene: TRBJ2-7
CDR3nt: TGTGCCAGCATTTGGGGACCAGGTATTTACGAGCAGTACTTC
CDR3aa: CASIWGPGIYEQYF

abundance: .
v_gene: TRBV7-9
d_gene: .
j_gene: TRBJ1-3
CDR3nt: TGTGCCAGTTACGAGCCGCGTACTTCTGGAAACACCATATATTTT
CDR3aa: CASYEPRTSGNTIYF